These 28 T cell receptor beta chains originate from one sample sequenced in a study of technical replicates of blood from several donors. Only in-frame clones appear in the TCRdb table, and some are missing; sequencing was by immunoSEQ multiplex PCR. The sample has around 100,000 clones; roughly 96% are singletons. Input material: T cells isolated from PBMCs. The receptors come from a human donor in good health.

The chain couples TRBV7-9 to TRBJ2-1, with 10 positions matching TRBD2. V lost 2 bases and J lost 5; bases outside the gene matches: 3. This CDR3 has 15 residues. CDR1 SEHNR and CDR2 FQNEAQ come from the germline V gene (reference sequence). For the CDR3, the DNA is TGTGCCAGCAGCTTAATTGGGACTAGCGACAATGAGCAGTTCTTC. Encoded protein: CASSLIGTSDNEQFF.

The rearrangement joins TRBV10-1 to TRBJ1-2; D gene ambiguous. Germline loops: CDR1 WNHNN, CDR2 SYGVQD (reference sequence). V lost 3 bases, J lost 4 bases, and 6 bases lay in between. The CDR3 is made up of 12 amino acids. CDR3 sequence: CASSDYGYGYTF. CDR3 sequence (DNA): TGCGCCAGCAGTGATTACGGCTATGGCTACACCTTC.

This chain joins TRBV4-3 and TRBJ2-3; 10 positions match TRBD2. CDR1 and CDR2 (germline): LGHNA, YSLEER. V gave up 0 bases and J gave up 2 bases; unmatched junction bases: 5. The CDR3 is made up of 17 amino acids. CDR3 coding DNA: TGCGCCAGCAGCCAAGACCCTAGCGGGAGTCCCACAGATACGCAGTATTTT. It is translated as CASSQDPSGSPTDTQYF.

The rearrangement links TRBV5-4 to TRBJ2-7; weak D call: TRBD1 (6 bases). Germline V lookup: CDR1 SGHNT, CDR2 YYREEE (reference sequence). V dropped 0 bases and J dropped 3 bases, with 10 bases sitting between them. This CDR3 is 14 amino acids long. For the CDR3, the DNA is TGTGCCAGCAGCTTGGACAGGGAAGTCTACGAGCAGTACTTC. Amino acids: CASSLDREVYEQYF.

The chain is built from TRBV7-8 and TRBJ1-1; 7 positions match TRBD1. CDR3 size: 14 residues. J lost 5 bases, V lost 5 bases, and 8 bases had no gene match. Germline CDR1 and CDR2: SGHVS and FQNEAQ. The CDR3 here is CASSVDRVPTEAFF. The CDR3 region has the DNA TGTGCCAGCAGCGTCGACAGGGTTCCGACTGAAGCTTTCTTT.

The chain links TRBV7-2 to TRBJ2-5; weak D call: TRBD1 (5 bases). Germline lookup yields CDR1 SGHTA and CDR2 FQGNSA. This CDR3 spans 14 amino acids. Trimming removed 1 base at V and 4 bases at J, with 10 bases between. Here the CDR3 reads CASSLELGRETQYF. The CDR3, as DNA: TGTGCCAGCAGCTTAGAATTGGGGCGAGAGACCCAGTACTTC.

The chain recombines TRBV7-3 with TRBJ2-7, with D tentatively TRBD2 (6 bases). Germline CDR1 reads SGHTA; CDR2 reads FQGTGA. The CDR3 has 14 amino acids. The V and J ends lost 5 bases and 3 bases respectively, with 14 bases between them. CDR3 nucleotides: TGTGCCAGCAGCCCGGGACTGGGTAACTACGAGCAGTACTTC. This encodes CASSPGLGNYEQYF.

This chain joins TRBV7-2 and TRBJ2-3; TRBD2 matches at 7 bases. J was trimmed by 0 bases and V by 1 base; bases with no gene match: 1. In germline, CDR1 is SGHTA, CDR2 FQGNSA. The CDR3 is 15 amino acids. CDR3 region: CASSLEGLSTDTQYF. In DNA, the CDR3 is TGTGCCAGCAGCTTAGAGGGACTAAGCACAGATACGCAGTATTTT.

This clone was detected only once. The chain couples TRBV4-1 to TRBJ2-7; possibly TRBD2 for D (5 bases). The CDR3 runs to 14 residues. CDR1 and CDR2 from the germline V gene are MGHRA and YSYEKL. V was pared by 4 bases and J by 1 base, with 11 bases between. CDR3 region: CASSREGDSYEQYF. As DNA, the CDR3 is TGCGCCAGCAGCCGTGAGGGAGATTCCTACGAGCAGTACTTC.

The rearrangement joins TRBV4-3 to TRBJ2-7; D not certain. The V and J ends lost 3 bases and 3 bases respectively, with 6 bases between them. The CDR3 covers 12 residues. Germline assignment: CDR1 LGHNA and CDR2 YSLEER. The CDR3 DNA follows: TGCGCCAGCAGCCATAACTACTACGAGCAGTACTTC. This translates into CASSHNYYEQYF.

The rearrangement links TRBV6-5 to TRBJ1-2, with D unclear. Germline V gene data show CDR1 as MNHEY and CDR2 as SVGAGI. The ends were cut back, 2 bases at V and 7 bases at J, with 14 bases in the middle. The CDR3 spans 14 residues. The CDR3 is CASSYSGEAGGYTF. In nucleotides, the CDR3 is TGTGCCAGCAGTTACAGCGGGGAAGCTGGTGGCTACACCTTC.

The genes are TRBV19 and TRBJ2-7; perhaps TRBD2 as D (5 bases). V was trimmed by 1 base and J by 3 bases, leaving 13 bases between them. Per germline, CDR1 LNHDA and CDR2 SQIVND (reference sequence). The length of the CDR3 is 15 residues. DNA of the CDR3: TGTGCCAGTAGTATAGGTAGGACTTCGAACTACGAGCAGTACTTC. Protein sequence: CASSIGRTSNYEQYF.

The V call is TRBV2, the J call TRBJ1-5; TRBD1 aligns across 7 bases. Germline V gene data show CDR1 as SNHLY and CDR2 as FYNNEI. The CDR3 has 14 amino acids. Germline trimming cut 5 bases from V and 3 bases from J; bases unmatched to any gene: 4. The CDR3 loop is CASSPTGTNQPQHF. CDR3 DNA: TGTGCCAGCAGTCCGACAGGGACCAATCAGCCCCAGCATTTT.

V usage is TRBV30 and J usage is TRBJ1-6; the D is unclear. V lost 1 base, J lost 7 bases, and 5 bases lay in between. This CDR3 contains 12 residues. The V gene's germline CDR1 is GTSNPN and CDR2 SVGIG (reference sequence). The CDR3 is CAWSEENSPLHF. DNA of the CDR3: TGTGCCTGGAGTGAAGAGAATTCACCCCTCCACTTT.

The V gene is TRBV6-4, the J gene TRBJ2-6; D may be TRBD2 (6 bases). V lost 8 bases to trimming and J lost 0 bases, with 8 bases between them. This CDR3 comprises 14 residues. CDR1 is MRHNA and CDR2 is SNTAGT in the germline V gene. The CDR3 sequence: CASGRSSGANVLTF. The CDR3 nucleotides are TGTGCCAGCGGGAGGAGCTCTGGGGCCAACGTCCTGACTTTC.

In DNA, the CDR3 is TGTGCCAGCAGCCAAGAGACAGCCTACAATGAGCAGTTCTTC. Translated, it gives CASSQETAYNEQFF. This chain connects TRBV4-2 to TRBJ2-1; D possibly corresponds to TRBD1 (5 bases). Trimming left V 0 bases short and J 2 bases short, with 5 bases between. The V gene's germline CDR1 is LGHNA and CDR2 YNFKEQ. The CDR3 extends over 14 amino acids.

This clone is a singleton in its sample. The chain uses TRBV7-9 and TRBJ2-7, with TRBD2 matching over 13 bases. CDR1 and CDR2 from the germline V gene are SEHNR and FQNEAQ (reference sequence). This CDR3 comprises 17 residues. With V trimmed by 2 bases and J by 7 bases, 11 bases remained unmatched. The CDR3 protein is CASSLSRTSGSRYEQYF. The CDR3 DNA sequence: TGTGCCAGCAGCTTATCCAGGACTAGCGGGAGTAGGTATGAGCAGTACTTC.

This clone was recorded once. The gene calls are TRBV19 and TRBJ1-1; 8 positions match TRBD1. The CDR3 has 15 residues. Germline values: CDR1 LNHDA, CDR2 SQIVND (reference sequence). Unmatched junction bases numbered 5, after V lost 4 bases and J lost 1 base. CDR3 bases: TGTGCCAGTAGTAAATACAGGGGGAGGAACACTGAAGCTTTCTTT. Residues: CASSKYRGRNTEAFF.

V gene TRBV19 combines with J gene TRBJ1-2; D uncertain. The CDR3 is 13 residues long. Germline assignment: CDR1 LNHDA and CDR2 SQIVND (reference sequence). The V and J ends lost 6 bases and 3 bases respectively, with 11 bases between them. The CDR3 region is CASRKTTDYGYTF. DNA of the CDR3: TGTGCCAGTAGGAAAACGACTGACTATGGCTACACCTTC.

The chain links TRBV7-8 to TRBJ2-1; 10 bases agree with TRBD2. Germline V gene data show CDR1 as SGHVS and CDR2 as FQNEAQ. This CDR3 region has 15 residues. Trimming cost V 1 base and J 10 bases; bases outside gene matches: 7. CDR3 protein: CASSLDLAGVGEQFF. CDR3 sequence (DNA): TGTGCCAGCAGCTTAGACCTAGCGGGAGTTGGCGAGCAGTTCTTC.

The gene calls are TRBV5-1 and TRBJ1-1; no firm D call. Germline CDR1 and CDR2: SGHRS and YFSETQ. Trimming took off 1 base at V and 0 bases at J, with 10 bases between the two ends. The CDR3 length is 15 residues. The CDR3 loop reads CASSLIGEVNTEAFF. The CDR3 nucleotides are TGCGCCAGCAGCTTGATCGGGGAAGTGAACACTGAAGCTTTCTTT.

The chain is built from TRBV7-3 and TRBJ2-1; 9 bases agree with TRBD2. V shed 1 base and J 4 bases; nucleotides not matched to a gene: 5. Germline V gives CDR1 SGHTA, CDR2 FQGTGA. The length of the CDR3 is 16 residues. The CDR3 DNA follows: TGTGCCAGCAGCTTAAGCCCCCTAGCGGGATACAATGAGCAGTTCTTC. Translating it yields CASSLSPLAGYNEQFF.

V is TRBV7-6 and J is TRBJ2-7; 7 positions match TRBD1. The CDR3 extends over 15 amino acids. Per the germline V gene, CDR1 is SGHVS and CDR2 is FNYEAQ. With 1 base clipped from V and 7 bases from J, the junction kept 10 bases outside the gene matches. DNA for the CDR3: TGTGCCAGCAGCTTAGAAGTCACAGGGGTGGGTGAGCAGTACTTC. Amino acid sequence: CASSLEVTGVGEQYF.

The rearrangement links TRBV6-1 to TRBJ2-7; no firm D call. Germline V gene data show CDR1 as MNHNS and CDR2 as SASEGT. There are 12 residues in the CDR3. Trimming took off 7 bases at V and 0 bases at J, with 7 bases between the two ends. This CDR3 reads CASMVYSYEQYF. CDR3 DNA sequence: TGTGCCAGCATGGTCTACTCCTACGAGCAGTACTTC.

The J gene is TRBJ2-5, the V gene TRBV7-9, with D hard to call. CDR3 size: 13 residues. Germline assignment: CDR1 SEHNR and CDR2 FQNEAQ (reference sequence). The germline V and J ends were trimmed by 7 bases and 3 bases, with 12 bases remaining between them. DNA of the CDR3: TGTGCCAGCACCTACTGGCAGGAAGAGACCCAGTACTTC. This gives the protein CASTYWQEETQYF.

This chain uses TRBV25-1 with TRBJ1-5; D unresolved. Trimming shortened V by 2 bases and J by 2 bases, and 7 bases separated the two germline ends. Germline CDR1 MGHDK, CDR2 SYGVNS. This CDR3 has 14 amino acids. The DNA for the CDR3 is TGTGCCAGCAGTGAACGAGTGGGCAATCAGCCCCAGCATTTT. Translated, it gives CASSERVGNQPQHF.

The V call is TRBV28, the J call TRBJ2-4; D is perhaps TRBD2 (7 bases). Trimming removed 3 bases at V and 6 bases at J, with 21 bases between. From germline, CDR1 is MDHEN and CDR2 SYDVKM. The length of the CDR3 is 17 residues. CDR3 residues: CASSFLLAEGGGNIQYF. CDR3 nucleotide sequence: TGTGCCAGCAGTTTCCTCCTAGCGGAGGGGGGGGGAAACATTCAGTACTTC.

This clone was seen a few times. CDR3 coding DNA: TGTGCCAGCAGTGAGATTAGCTATGGCTACACCTTC. Its translation: CASSEISYGYTF. The V and J genes are TRBV2 and TRBJ1-2; unclear D gene. V lost 3 bases, J lost 4 bases, and 6 bases lay in between. CDR3 length: 12 amino acids. Germline CDR1 is SNHLY and CDR2 is FYNNEI.